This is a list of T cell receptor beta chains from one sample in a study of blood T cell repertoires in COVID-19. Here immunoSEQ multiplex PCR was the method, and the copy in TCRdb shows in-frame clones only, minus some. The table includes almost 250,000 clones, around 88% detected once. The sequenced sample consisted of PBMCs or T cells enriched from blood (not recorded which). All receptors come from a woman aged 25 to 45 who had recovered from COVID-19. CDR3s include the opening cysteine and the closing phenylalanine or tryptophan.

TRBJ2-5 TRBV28 CASRATSSQETQYF
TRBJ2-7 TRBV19 CASSIRAPRSRYF
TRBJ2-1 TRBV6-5 CASSNTGTSGILFF
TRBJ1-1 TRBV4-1 CASSQDRGSNTEAFF
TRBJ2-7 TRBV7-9 CASSSGLAGLGQYF
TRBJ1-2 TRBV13 CASSRGQNRFYGYTF
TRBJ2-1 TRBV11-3 CASSLGAGTSHEQFF
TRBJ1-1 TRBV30 CAWSGNRETEAFF
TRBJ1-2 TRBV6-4 CASSTGNGYTF
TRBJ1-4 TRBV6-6 CASSYSTRNNEKLFF
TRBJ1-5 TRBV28 CASSTGGHQPQHF
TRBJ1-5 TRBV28 CASSLVSFRPQHF
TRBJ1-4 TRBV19 CASQVATNEKLFF
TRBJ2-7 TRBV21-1 CASSNPRDTHYEQYF
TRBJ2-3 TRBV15 CATSRGRLAGDDTQYF
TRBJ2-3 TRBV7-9 CASSLKRGRALTDTQYF
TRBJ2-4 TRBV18 CASSPSGRENIQYF